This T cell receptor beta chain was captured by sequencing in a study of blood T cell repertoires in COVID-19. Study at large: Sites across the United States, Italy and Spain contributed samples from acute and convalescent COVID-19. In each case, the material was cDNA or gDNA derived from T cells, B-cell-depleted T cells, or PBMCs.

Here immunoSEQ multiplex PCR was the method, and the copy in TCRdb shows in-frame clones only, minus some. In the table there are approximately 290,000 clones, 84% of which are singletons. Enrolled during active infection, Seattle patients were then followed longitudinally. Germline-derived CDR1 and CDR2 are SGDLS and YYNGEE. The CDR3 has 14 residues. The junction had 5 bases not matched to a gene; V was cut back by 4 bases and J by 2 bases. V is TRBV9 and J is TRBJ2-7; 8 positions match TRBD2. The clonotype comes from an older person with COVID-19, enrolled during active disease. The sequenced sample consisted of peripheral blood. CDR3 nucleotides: TGTGCCAGCAGCTCGGGACTAGTCGCCTACGAGCAGTACTTC. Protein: CASSSGLVAYEQYF.